Described below is a single TCR beta chain sequence and its context. Data came from immunoSEQ multiplex PCR; TCRdb stores just in-frame clones and leaves some out. The table includes approximately 160,000 clones, about 87% detected once. V was clipped by 10 bases and J by 1 base, with 15 bases between them. Germline V gene sequence: CDR1 MNHEY, CDR2 SVGAGI. This CDR3 comprises 14 residues. The data are from a study of blood T cell repertoires in COVID-19. V is TRBV6-5 and J is TRBJ2-3; tentatively, D is TRBD1 (5 bases). Sequencing was carried out using peripheral blood. The receptor comes from a man aged 55 to 70 with COVID-19, enrolled during active disease. This chain's CDR3 is CATRATRGTDTQYF. The CDR3 DNA follows: TGTGCCACACGGGCGACCAGGGGCACAGATACGCAGTATTTT.